This TCR beta chain was profiled in a study of identical twins. Study-level findings and limits: Clonotypes of the beta chain that were abundant in cord blood carried fewer insertions (memory repertoires showed none).

This CDR3 contains 14 residues. Germline-derived CDR1 and CDR2 are LNHDA and SQIVND (reference sequence). V gave up 5 bases and J gave up 0 bases, with 10 bases separating them. Template switching (which added a universal primer site) was used, and cDNA carried unique molecular identifiers. TCRdb ran MiXCR on the 5' RACE reads and lists one entry per CDR3 protein. The repertoire has hundreds of thousands of distinct CDR3 sequences, 9% to 15% of them found once; the top ten carry 1.5% to 2%. All donors were healthy, and all were Caucasian. This clonotype was recorded many times. Its antigen is undetermined. This sample also belongs to another study, concerning yellow fever vaccine responses in identical twins.

This chain joins TRBV19 and TRBJ1-1; no reliable D call. The sequencing input was PBMCs. This TCR was sampled from a woman younger than 35 in good health. The CDR3 protein is CASSSQMLNTEAFF. CDR3 sequence (DNA): TGTGCCAGTAGTTCTCAGATGCTGAACACTGAAGCTTTCTTT.